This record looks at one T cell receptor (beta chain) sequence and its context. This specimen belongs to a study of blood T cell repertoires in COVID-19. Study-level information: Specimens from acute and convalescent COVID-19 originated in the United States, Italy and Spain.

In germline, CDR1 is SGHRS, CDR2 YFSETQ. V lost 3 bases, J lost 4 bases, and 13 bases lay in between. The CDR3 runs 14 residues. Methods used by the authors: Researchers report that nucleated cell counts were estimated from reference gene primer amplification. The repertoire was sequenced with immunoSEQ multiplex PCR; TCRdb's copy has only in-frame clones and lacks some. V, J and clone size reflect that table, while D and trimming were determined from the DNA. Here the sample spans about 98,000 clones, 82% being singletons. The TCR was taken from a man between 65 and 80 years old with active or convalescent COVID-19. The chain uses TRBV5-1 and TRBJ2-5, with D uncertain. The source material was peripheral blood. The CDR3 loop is CASSSSLIGETQYF. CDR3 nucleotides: TGCGCCAGCAGCTCCTCACTTATCGGAGAGACCCAGTACTTC.